What follows are 13 T cell receptor beta chains derived from one specimen sequenced in a study of T cells in Graves' hyperthyroidism and ophthalmopathy. The CDR3 regions of TCR beta were amplified from RNA transcripts. Using the HTBI primer set, a first-round RT-PCR was run on the TCR CDR3. MiXCR, applied by TCRdb to the multiplex PCR reads, yields one record per CDR3 protein. The data show about 560,000 distinct CDR3 sequences, with less than 20% seen just once and around 6.6% held by the top ten. The specimen sequenced was blood. These receptors came from a woman under 40 with Graves' hyperthyroidism.

This clonotype showed up many times. This chain uses TRBV5-1 with TRBJ2-3, with TRBD2 identical over 12 bases. With V trimmed by 3 bases and J by 4 bases, 9 bases remained unmatched. CDR1 and CDR2 from the germline V gene are SGHRS and YFSETQ. The CDR3 loop spans 17 amino acids. CDR3 nucleotides: TGCGCCAGCAGCTATGGACTAGCGGGGAGCCCAGCAGATACGCAGTATTTT. As protein: CASSYGLAGSPADTQYF.

This chain uses TRBV7-9 with TRBJ1-1; no clear D gene. V was shortened by 0 bases and J by 1 base, with 6 bases between the two germline ends. This CDR3 is 14 amino acids long. Germline lookup yields CDR1 SEHNR and CDR2 FQNEAQ (reference sequence). This CDR3 reads CASSLAPENTEAFF. As DNA, the CDR3 is TGTGCCAGCAGCTTAGCCCCAGAGAACACTGAAGCTTTCTTT.

V and J are TRBV15 and TRBJ2-7; TRBD1 aligns across 8 bases. Per germline, CDR1 LNHNV and CDR2 YYDKDF (reference sequence). The CDR3 runs to 16 residues. The V gene end was trimmed by 0 bases and the J gene end by 2 bases; junction bases not matched to a gene: 6. CDR3 sequence (DNA): TGTGCCACCAGCAGAGATCTGGGGACAGGCACCTACGAGCAGTACTTC. As protein: CATSRDLGTGTYEQYF. The full variable domain, in which reference TRBV15 and TRBJ2-7 provide the parts outside the CDR3, is DAMVIQNPRYQVTQFGKPVTLSCSQTLNHNVMYWYQQKSSQAPKLLFHYYDKDFNNEADTPDNFQSRRPNTSFCFLDIRSPGLGDTAMYLCATSRDLGTGTYEQYFGPGTRLTVT.

The chain joins TRBV18 to TRBJ2-3; D perhaps matches TRBD1 (6 bases). V was shortened by 0 bases and J by 6 bases, with 7 bases between the two germline ends. This CDR3 contains 13 residues. Germline lookup yields CDR1 KGHSH and CDR2 LQKENI. The DNA of the CDR3 is TGTGCCAGCTCACCACCGAGGGGGGATACGCAGTATTTT. Amino acid sequence: CASSPPRGDTQYF.

This clonotype was counted many times. The chain recombines TRBV28 with TRBJ1-1, with D uncertain. CDR1 is MDHEN and CDR2 is SYDVKM in the germline V gene. CDR3 length equals 13 residues. V was cut by 8 bases and J by 2 bases, with 12 bases left in between. The CDR3: CASGVVFNTEAFF. The CDR3 bases are TGTGCCAGCGGAGTAGTCTTCAACACTGAAGCTTTCTTT.

At least ten counts were recorded for this clonotype. The rearrangement uses TRBV30 and TRBJ2-5; possible D gene TRBD1, 6 bases. This CDR3 has 15 residues. Germline V lookup: CDR1 GTSNPN, CDR2 SVGIG (reference sequence). V was cut by 1 base and J by 1 base, with 13 bases left in between. The CDR3: CAWSATRGTQETQYF. CDR3 sequence (DNA): TGTGCCTGGAGTGCTACTAGGGGGACCCAAGAGACCCAGTACTTC.

This chain uses TRBV12-3 or TRBV12-4 with TRBJ1-1; D is possibly TRBD1 (6 bases). The CDR3 runs 13 residues. V shed 7 bases and J shed 4 bases, with 13 bases lying between them. The CDR3 nucleotides are TGTGCCAGCAACTTAGGGGGGACCACTGAAGCTTTCTTT. The encoded protein is CASNLGGTTEAFF.

The rearrangement joins TRBV7-2 to TRBJ2-3; 10 nucleotides agree with TRBD2. CDR1 SGHTA and CDR2 FQGNSA come from the germline V gene. Trimming cost V 5 bases and J 3 bases; bases outside gene matches: 14. The CDR3 is made up of 18 amino acids. This CDR3 is CASSPSWLAGEGTDTQYF. CDR3 nucleotide sequence: TGTGCCAGCAGCCCATCCTGGCTAGCGGGGGAAGGGACAGATACGCAGTATTTT.

Worth noting for this clonotype: A much larger clone lies a single base off, so this may be a read error. The rearrangement uses TRBV30 and TRBJ1-1; 7 bases are shared with TRBD1. Germline values: CDR1 GTSNPN, CDR2 SVGIG (reference sequence). This CDR3 spans 13 amino acids. The CDR3 bases are TGTGCCTGGAGCAGCCGAGGGGGCACTGAAGCTTCCTTT. Translating gives CAWSSRGGTEASF.

On this clonotype: A much more abundant neighbour one base away suggests this may be a read error. The chain couples TRBV20-1 to TRBJ2-7; TRBD2 matches at 9 bases. This CDR3 has 12 residues. Per germline, CDR1 DFQATT and CDR2 SNEGSKA (reference sequence). V lost 3 bases and J lost 9; bases outside the gene matches: 6. CDR3 amino acids: CSARTSGRVQYF. CDR3 nucleotide sequence: TGCAGTGCTAGGACTAGCGGTCGGGTGCAGTACTTC.

On this clonotype: Being one base from a much bigger clone, this may be a read error. The chain employs TRBV3-2 and TRBJ2-1; TRBD2 is taken as the D call from the table, unchecked against the DNA. TRBV3-2 is shown as a pseudogene. This CDR3 has 16 amino acids. The CDR3 DNA sequence: TGTGCCAGCAGCCAAGTGTCCGCTAGCGGGACTCATGAGCTGTTCTTC. As protein: CASSQVSASGTHELFF.

The rearrangement uses TRBV19 and TRBJ2-7; no definite D call. The CDR3 covers 15 residues. The germline V gene encodes CDR1 LNHDA and CDR2 SQIVND (reference sequence). V was cut by 3 bases and J by 5 bases, with 17 bases left in between. The CDR3 region is CASSIGTAAVNEQYF. CDR3 DNA: TGTGCCAGTAGTATCGGTACGGCCGCAGTCAACGAGCAGTACTTC.

This clonotype appeared many times. The chain couples TRBV28 to TRBJ2-7; D is uncertain. Germline V CDR1 and CDR2: MDHEN, SYDVKM. The CDR3 runs 15 residues. V was clipped by 2 bases and J by 0 bases, with 11 bases between them. The CDR3 reads CASSLVGRSSYEQYF. The CDR3 bases are TGTGCCAGCAGTTTAGTAGGACGGTCCTCCTACGAGCAGTACTTC.